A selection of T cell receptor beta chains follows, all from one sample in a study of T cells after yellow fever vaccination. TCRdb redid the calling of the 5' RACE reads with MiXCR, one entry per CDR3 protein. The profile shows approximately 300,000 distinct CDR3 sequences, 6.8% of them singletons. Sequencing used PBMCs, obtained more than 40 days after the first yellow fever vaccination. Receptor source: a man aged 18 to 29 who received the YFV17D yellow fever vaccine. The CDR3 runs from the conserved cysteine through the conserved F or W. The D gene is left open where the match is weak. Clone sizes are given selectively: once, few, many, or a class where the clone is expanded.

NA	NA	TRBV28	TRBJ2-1	TGTGCCAGCAGTTTAGGGAACAGTAGGAATGAGCAGTTCTTC	CASSLGNSRNEQFF
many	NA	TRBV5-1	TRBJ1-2	TGCGCCAGCAGCTTTACAAGGGACTACTCAGCTAACTATGGCTACACCTTC	CASSFTRDYSANYGYTF
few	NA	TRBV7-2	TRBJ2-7	TGTGCCAGCAGCAAAACCCCGGCGGGCTCCTACGAGCAGTACTTC	CASSKTPAGSYEQYF
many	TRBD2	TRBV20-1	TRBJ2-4	TGCAGTGCTAGTCGGGGTAGCGGGGGTACAAACATTCAGTACTTC	CSASRGSGGTNIQYF
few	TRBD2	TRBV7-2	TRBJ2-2	TGTGCCAGCAGCTCAAGAGGACTGGGAGGGACCGGGGAGCTGTTTTTT	CASSSRGLGGTGELFF
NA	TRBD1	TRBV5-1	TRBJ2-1	TGCGCCAGCGGGGAACAGGGGCTTGGCAATGAGCAGTTCTTC	CASGEQGLGNEQFF
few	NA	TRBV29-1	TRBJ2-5	TGCAGCGTTGAAGGGAACGGGACCGGGACCCCCTCGGGAGAGACCCAGTACTTC	CSVEGNGTGTPSGETQYF
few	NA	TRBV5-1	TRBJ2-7	TGCGCCAGCAGCTTGGCCAGTATGAGCTCCTACGAGCAGTACTTC	CASSLASMSSYEQYF
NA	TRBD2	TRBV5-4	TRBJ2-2	TGTGCCAGCAGCACCGGGGGGGCGAACACCGGGGAGCTGTTTTTT	CASSTGGANTGELFF
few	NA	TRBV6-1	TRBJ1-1	TGTGCCAGCAGTGAAAAGAGTACATTCATGAACACTGAAGCTTTCTTT	CASSEKSTFMNTEAFF
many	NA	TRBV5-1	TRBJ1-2	TGCGCCAGCAGCTTCGGACATGGGGGGGTCTATGGCTACACCTTC	CASSFGHGGVYGYTF
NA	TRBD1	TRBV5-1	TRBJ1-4	TGCGCCAGCAGCGTGGACAGGGGATTAGAAAAACTGTTTTTT	CASSVDRGLEKLFF
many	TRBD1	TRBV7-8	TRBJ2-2	TGTGCCAGCAGTCGACAGGGGAACACCGGGGAGCTGTTTTTT	CASSRQGNTGELFF
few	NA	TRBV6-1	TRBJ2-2	TGTGCCAGCAGGAGTGGTGCGACCCCCGGTTGGGAGCTGTTTTTT	CASRSGATPGWELFF
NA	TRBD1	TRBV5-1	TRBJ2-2	TGCGCCAGCGGTCGGGACAGGGCGAAACTTTTGAACACCGGGGAGCTGTTTTTT	CASGRDRAKLLNTGELFF
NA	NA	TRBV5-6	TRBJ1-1	TGTGCCAGCAGCTTGCCCTCTGGTGGGGCTTTCTTT	CASSLPSGGAFF
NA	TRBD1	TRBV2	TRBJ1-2	TGTGCCAGCAGGGACAGGGCCGCTTCGAGCTACACCTTC	CASRDRAASSYTF
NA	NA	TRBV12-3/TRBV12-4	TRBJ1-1	TGTGCCAGCGGGGGGATGGGCACTGAAGCTTTCTTT	CASGGMGTEAFF
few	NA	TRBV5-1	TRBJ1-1	TGCGCCAGCAATCCCATAGGGACAACGGCTGAAGCTTTCTTT	CASNPIGTTAEAFF
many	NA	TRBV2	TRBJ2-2	TGTGCCAGCAGGGCAACGAACACCGGGGAGCTGTTTTTT	CASRATNTGELFF
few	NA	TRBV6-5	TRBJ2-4	TGTGCCAGCAGTTACTCTATGTCACTAGCCAAAAACATTCAGTACTTC	CASSYSMSLAKNIQYF
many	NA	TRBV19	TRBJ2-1	TGTGCCAGTAGTATGGCTAGCGAGGCTGAGCAGTTCTTC	CASSMASEAEQFF
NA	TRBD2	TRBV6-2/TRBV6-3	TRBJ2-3	TGTGCCGGTAGCGGGAGCACAGATACGCAGTATTTT	CAGSGSTDTQYF
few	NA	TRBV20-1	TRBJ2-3	TGCAGTGCTAGAGATGTGACTAGGGCCGATACGCAGTATTTT	CSARDVTRADTQYF
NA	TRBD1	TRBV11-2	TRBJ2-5	TGTGCCAGCAGCCCTCGAGGACAGGTCGGGGAGACCCAGTACTTC	CASSPRGQVGETQYF
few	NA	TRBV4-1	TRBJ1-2	TGCGCCAGCAGCCAAGATCTGACAGTCAGTCTCTACACCTTC	CASSQDLTVSLYTF
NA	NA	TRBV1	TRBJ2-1	TGCACCAGCAGCCAAGACACAGCGCAGTTCTTC	CTSSQDTAQFF